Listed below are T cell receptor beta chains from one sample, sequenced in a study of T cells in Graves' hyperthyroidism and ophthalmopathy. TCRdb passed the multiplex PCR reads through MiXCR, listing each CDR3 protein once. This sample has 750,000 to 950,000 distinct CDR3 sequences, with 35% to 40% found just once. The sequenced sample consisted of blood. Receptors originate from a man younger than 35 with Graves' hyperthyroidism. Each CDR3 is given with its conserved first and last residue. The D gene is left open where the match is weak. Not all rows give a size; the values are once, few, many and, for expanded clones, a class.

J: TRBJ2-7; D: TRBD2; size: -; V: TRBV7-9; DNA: TGTGCCAGCAGCTTAAGTTGGGCTAGCGGATCCTACGAGCAGTACTTC; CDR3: CASSLSWASGSYEQYF
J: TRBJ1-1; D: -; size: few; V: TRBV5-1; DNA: TGCGCCAGCAGCTTGGCTTATTGGGGGGCGAACACTGAAGCTTTCTTT; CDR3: CASSLAYWGANTEAFF
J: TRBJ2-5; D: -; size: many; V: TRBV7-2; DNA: TGTGCCAGCACCAGGGGCGTTGGGGAGACCCAGTACTTC; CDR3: CASTRGVGETQYF
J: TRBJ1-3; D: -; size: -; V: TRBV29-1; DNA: TGCAGCGTTCACTCCAGGCCGAACTATGGCTACACCATATATTTT; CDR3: CSVHSRPNYGYTIYF
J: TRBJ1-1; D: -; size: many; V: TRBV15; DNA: TGTGCCACCAGCAGCCGGATCACCACTGAAGCTTTCTTT; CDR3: CATSSRITTEAFF
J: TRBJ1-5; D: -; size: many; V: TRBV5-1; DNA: TGCGCCAGCAGCTGGGAGGGGTTAAGCAATCAGCCCCAGCATTTT; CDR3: CASSWEGLSNQPQHF
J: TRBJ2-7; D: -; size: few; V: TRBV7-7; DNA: TGTGCTAGCAGCCCTACGGGGCCTTCCAGCGAGCAGTACTTC; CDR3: CASSPTGPSSEQYF
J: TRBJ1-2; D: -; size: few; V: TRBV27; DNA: TGTGCCAGCAGTCTCGAGGGCATAAGCGGCTACACCTTC; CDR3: CASSLEGISGYTF
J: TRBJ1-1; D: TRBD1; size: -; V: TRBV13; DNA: TGTGCCAGCAGCGAACCCGGGACAGGGATAAACACTGAAGCTTTCTTT; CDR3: CASSEPGTGINTEAFF
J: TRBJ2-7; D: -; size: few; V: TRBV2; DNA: TGTGCCAGCAGTTTTTCCGGGTCCCCCTACGAGCAGTACTTC; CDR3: CASSFSGSPYEQYF